This paragraph reports one T cell receptor (beta chain). The antigen remains unidentified. Trimming removed 3 bases from V and 3 bases from J; junction bases left unmatched: 3. This CDR3 is built from 14 residues. Germline V lookup: CDR1 PRHDT, CDR2 FYEKMQ (reference sequence). This entry belongs to a study of cytomegalovirus exposure and HLA in healthy donors. Study context: The roughly 120 validation repertoires, a later analysis reported, used the same platform as the approximately 700 first-cohort repertoires. Study results and caveats: High sensitivity and specificity were reportedly achieved when the classifier diagnosed cytomegalovirus status.

Assay used: immunoSEQ multiplex PCR; TCRdb lists only in-frame clones, some missing. In the table there are around 140,000 clones, roughly 89% of which are singletons. V gene TRBV13 combines with J gene TRBJ1-2; 8 positions match TRBD1. Sequenced: PBMCs. The receptor was derived from a woman aged 18-29 years in good health and CMV-seronegative. The CDR3, as DNA: TGTGCCAGCAGCTTGGGGACAGGAGACTATGGCTACACCTTC. It translates to CASSLGTGDYGYTF.